This is a list of T cell receptor beta chains from one sample in a study of blood T cell repertoires in COVID-19. The assay was immunoSEQ multiplex PCR, and TCRdb's table has in-frame clones only and misses some. The profile covers 350,000 or so clones, with 86% appearing a single time and approximately 4% taken by the ten largest. Sequencing was done on a sample of PBMCs or T cells enriched from blood (not recorded which). These receptor sequences come from a woman aged 40 to 49 with acute COVID-19. Each CDR3 is given with its conserved first and last residue. D genes are given only for firm matches.

v_gene	d_gene	j_gene	CDR3aa	CDR3nt
TRBV5-1	TRBD2	TRBJ2-2	CASSSQAGRNTGELFF	TGCGCCAGCAGCAGTCAAGCGGGGCGGAACACCGGGGAGCTGTTTTTT
TRBV7-2	-	TRBJ2-1	CASTSRGDEQFF	TGTGCCAGCACCTCCAGGGGCGATGAGCAGTTCTTC
TRBV12-3/TRBV12-4	-	TRBJ2-7	CASRRGPPAEQYF	TGTGCCAGCAGGCGGGGACCTCCAGCCGAGCAGTACTTC
TRBV27	TRBD1	TRBJ1-5	CASSSATGDFRQPQHF	TGTGCCAGCAGTTCCGCGACAGGGGATTTTCGGCAGCCCCAGCATTTT
TRBV7-9	TRBD2	TRBJ2-7	CASSLFKREGPYEQYF	TGTGCCAGCAGCTTATTCAAGCGGGAGGGACCCTACGAGCAGTACTTC
TRBV5-1	TRBD1	TRBJ1-2	CASSSPDRGGSGYTF	TGCGCCAGCAGCTCCCCCGACAGGGGAGGTTCGGGCTACACCTTC
TRBV5-4	-	TRBJ1-1	CASREAGQTEAFF	TGTGCCAGCAGGGAAGCAGGGCAGACTGAAGCTTTCTTT
TRBV24-1	TRBD1	TRBJ2-1	CATRDRANEQFF	TGTGCCACCAGGGACAGGGCGAATGAGCAGTTCTTC
TRBV6-1	TRBD1	TRBJ1-4	CASSESGGMVEKLFF	TGTGCCAGCAGTGAATCAGGGGGCATGGTTGAAAAACTGTTTTTT
TRBV19	TRBD2	TRBJ2-1	CASSLLAYSYNEQFF	TGTGCCAGTAGTTTACTAGCGTACTCCTACAATGAGCAGTTCTTC
TRBV4-2	-	TRBJ2-5	CASSQGTSWVRGPMETQYF	TGTGCCAGCAGCCAAGGTACTAGCTGGGTCCGGGGACCCATGGAGACCCAGTACTTC
TRBV29-1	TRBD1	TRBJ1-3	CSVEAGDRGSGNTIYF	TGCAGCGTTGAAGCTGGGGACAGGGGCTCTGGAAACACCATATATTTT
TRBV28	TRBD1	TRBJ1-5	CASSAGGVSNQPQHF	TGTGCCAGCAGCGCAGGGGGTGTAAGCAATCAGCCCCAGCATTTT
TRBV9	TRBD1	TRBJ2-2	CASSDRDRGIRNTGELFF	TGTGCCAGCAGCGACCGGGACAGGGGAATCAGGAACACCGGGGAGCTGTTTTTT
TRBV18	TRBD1	TRBJ2-7	CASSPTGGAYEQYF	TGTGCCAGCTCACCAACAGGGGGCGCCTACGAGCAGTACTTC
TRBV10-3	TRBD1	TRBJ2-7	CAISDPGQGLVEQYF	TGTGCCATCAGTGACCCGGGACAGGGGTTGGTCGAGCAGTACTTC
TRBV6-5	-	TRBJ2-2	CASRRTAANTGELFF	TGTGCCAGCAGACGGACAGCCGCGAACACCGGGGAGCTGTTTTTT
TRBV9	-	TRBJ2-5	CASSVALSGETQYF	TGTGCCAGCAGCGTAGCCCTATCAGGGGAGACCCAGTACTTC
TRBV5-1	-	TRBJ2-1	CASSLGSGGQQFF	TGCGCCAGCAGCTTGGGGTCGGGGGGCCAGCAGTTCTTC
TRBV27	-	TRBJ2-2	CASSPQARLKVTNTGELFF	TGTGCCAGCAGTCCCCAGGCCAGGCTGAAAGTTACGAACACCGGGGAGCTGTTTTTT